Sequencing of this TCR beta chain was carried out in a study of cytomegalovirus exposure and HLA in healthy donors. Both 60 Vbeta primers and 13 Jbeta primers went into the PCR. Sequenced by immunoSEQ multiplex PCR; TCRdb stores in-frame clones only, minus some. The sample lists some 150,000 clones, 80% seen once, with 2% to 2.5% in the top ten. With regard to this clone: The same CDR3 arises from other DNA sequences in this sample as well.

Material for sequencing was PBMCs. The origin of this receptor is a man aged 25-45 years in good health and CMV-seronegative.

The CDR3 reads CASSFSSYEQYF. CDR3 bases: TGTGCCAGCAGCTTTTCCAGCTACGAGCAGTACTTC. This chain connects TRBV28 to TRBJ2-7; no firm D call. Germline V gives CDR1 MDHEN, CDR2 SYDVKM. Trimming cost V 6 bases and J 3 bases, with 9 bases left between them. This CDR3 has 12 amino acids. The full variable domain, with the rest looked up from reference TRBV28 and TRBJ2-7, is DVKVTQSSRYLVKRTGEKVFLECVQDMDHENMFWYRQDPGLGLRLIYFSYDVKMKEKGDIPEGYSVSREKKERFSLILESASTNQTSMYLCASSFSSYEQYFGPGTRLTVT.